This T cell receptor beta chain was obtained from a study of blood T cell repertoires in COVID-19. The germline gives CDR1 MNHEY, CDR2 SVGAGI. CDR3 length equals 13 residues. The V end lost 0 bases, the J end lost 8 bases, and 10 bases lay between the germline ends. Assay used: immunoSEQ multiplex PCR; TCRdb lists only in-frame clones, some missing. Seen here are around 250,000 clones, roughly nine tenths observed once, and the top ten hold 0.95% to 1.5%. Participant-given clinical history determined each cohort assignment. Sequencing was done on a sample of PBMCs or T cells enriched from blood (not recorded which). The rearrangement uses TRBV6-5 and TRBJ1-2; no clear D. The TCR comes from a human donor in a cohort exposed to, infected with or recovered from COVID-19 (not recorded which). The donor label of this sample is uncertain. The CDR3 DNA follows: TGTGCCAGCAGTTACTCGGGCCACCCGGGCTACACCTTC. It encodes CASSYSGHPGYTF.